Each of the 22 T cell receptor beta chains below was sequenced from the same sample in a study of CD8 T cells in ankylosing spondylitis. TCRdb reprocessed the 5' RACE reads via MiXCR and lists one record per CDR3 protein. The repertoire holds about 250,000 distinct CDR3 sequences, with roughly a third as singletons. The sequencing sample was made of blood, either unsorted or a sorted T cell fraction (not recorded which). The receptor set was obtained from a male donor with ankylosing spondylitis or in good health (not recorded which).

The chain links TRBV12-3 or TRBV12-4 to TRBJ2-7; weak D call: TRBD1 (6 bases). The CDR3 length is 14 residues. V dropped 5 bases and J dropped 0 bases, with 11 bases sitting between them. The CDR3: CASSNRESSYEQYF. The DNA of the CDR3 is TGTGCCAGCAGTAACAGGGAAAGCTCCTACGAGCAGTACTTC.

The rearrangement links TRBV7-9 to TRBJ2-1, with 13 bases aligning to TRBD2. The CDR3 spans 16 residues. The V gene end was trimmed by 4 bases and the J gene end by 4 bases; junction bases not matched to a gene: 4. CDR1 SEHNR and CDR2 FQNEAQ come from the germline V gene (reference sequence). CDR3 in DNA: TGTGCCAGCAGCTCCGGGACTAGCGGGGAGTACAATGAGCAGTTCTTC. Residues: CASSSGTSGEYNEQFF. Complete variable domain (other parts from reference TRBV7-9 and TRBJ2-1): DTGVSQNPRHKITKRGQNVTFRCDPISEHNRLYWYRQTLGQGPEFLTYFQNEAQLEKSRLLSDRFSAERPKGSFSTLEIQRTEQGDSAMYLCASSSGTSGEYNEQFFGPGTRLTVL.

The rearrangement uses TRBV7-9 and TRBJ1-1; a weak D match, TRBD1 (5 bases). Germline CDR1 and CDR2: SEHNR and FQNEAQ (reference sequence). Trimming took 2 bases from V and 6 from J, leaving 19 bases between them. This CDR3 comprises 16 residues. For the CDR3, the DNA is TGTGCCAGCAGCTTACTGACGGTGGCAGGGCTACCTGAAGCTTTCTTT. It codes for CASSLLTVAGLPEAFF.

The chain has TRBV9 and TRBJ2-5; D is unclear. The V gene's germline CDR1 is SGDLS and CDR2 YYNGEE. The CDR3 length is 13 residues. With 4 bases removed from V and 7 bases from J, the gap between germline ends came to 14 bases. The CDR3 nucleotides are TGTGCCAGCAGCACAGACCCAAAAGGGACCCAGTACTTC. Protein product: CASSTDPKGTQYF.

The chain links TRBV30 to TRBJ2-7, with D possibly being TRBD2 (5 bases). Germline V gene data show CDR1 as GTSNPN and CDR2 as SVGIG (reference sequence). CDR3 length: 13 amino acids. V lost 3 bases and J 0 bases, leaving 9 bases between the germline ends. Here the CDR3 DNA reads TGTGCCTGGAGGGACTTCAGCTCCTACGAGCAGTACTTC. This encodes CAWRDFSSYEQYF.

This clonotype showed up just a few times. The chain carries TRBV29-1 and TRBJ2-3, with 10 bases lining up with TRBD2. The CDR3 consists of 13 residues. Germline-derived CDR1 and CDR2 are SQVTM and ANQGSEA. The junction had 2 bases not matched to a gene; V was cut back by 4 bases and J by 4 bases. The CDR3 reads CSVAGTSADTQYF. The CDR3 DNA sequence: TGCAGCGTTGCCGGGACTAGCGCAGATACGCAGTATTTT.

Many counts were recorded for this clonotype. V gene TRBV20-1 combines with J gene TRBJ1-1; D is undetermined. V shed 5 bases and J shed 6 bases, with 16 bases lying between them. This CDR3 comprises 13 residues. The V gene's germline CDR1 is DFQATT and CDR2 SNEGSKA (reference sequence). CDR3 sequence (DNA): TGCAGTGCTCCCTGGGCAGGAGGGTCTGAAGCTTTCTTT. Residues: CSAPWAGGSEAFF.

This clonotype was detected a few times. V gene TRBV29-1 combines with J gene TRBJ1-6; tentative D call: TRBD1 (6 bases). Looked up from germline, CDR1 is SQVTM and CDR2 is ANQGSEA. The CDR3 is 12 amino acids. V was shortened by 3 bases and J by 14 bases, with 14 bases between the two germline ends. This chain's CDR3 is CSVDEGGPTLHF. The CDR3 DNA sequence: TGCAGCGTTGACGAGGGGGGGCCCACCCTCCACTTT.

The V gene is TRBV12-3 or TRBV12-4, the J gene TRBJ1-2; possibly TRBD1 for D (6 bases). V lost 5 bases and J lost 1, with 14 bases in between. The CDR3 consists of 15 residues. The CDR3 sequence is CASSRSRGLNYGYTF. The CDR3 DNA is TGTGCCAGCAGTAGGAGCAGGGGACTTAACTATGGCTACACCTTC.

This clonotype was counted only a few times. The chain carries TRBV11-3 and TRBJ2-2; TRBD2 is a possible D gene (7 bases). Trimming took off 5 bases at V and 7 bases at J, with 23 bases between the two ends. This CDR3 has 17 amino acids. Germline V gene sequence: CDR1 SGHNT, CDR2 YENEEA. This CDR3 is CASSPSTGGLEDGELFF. In nucleotides, the CDR3 is TGTGCCAGCAGCCCGTCTACCGGGGGGCTGGAGGACGGGGAGCTGTTTTTT. Full variable domain (rest looked up from reference TRBV11-3 and TRBJ2-2): EAGVVQSPRYKIIEKKQPVAFWCNPISGHNTLYWYLQNLGQGPELLIRYENEEAVDDSQLPKDRFSAERLKGVDSTLKIQPAELGDSAVYLCASSPSTGGLEDGELFFGEGSRLTVL.

This clonotype was detected a few times. The chain is built from TRBV7-2 and TRBJ2-3; tentatively, D is TRBD1 or TRBD2 (5 bases each). The CDR3 runs to 13 residues. Germline V lookup: CDR1 SGHTA, CDR2 FQGNSA. V was shortened by 3 bases and J by 6 bases, with 10 bases between the two germline ends. The DNA for the CDR3 is TGTGCCAGCAGCTTGGGGACGGCTGATACGCAGTATTTT. Its translation: CASSLGTADTQYF. Together with reference TRBV7-2 and TRBJ2-3, the CDR3 gives the full variable domain: GAGVSQSPSNKVTEKGKDVELRCDPISGHTALYWYRQSLGQGLEFLIYFQGNSAPDKSGLPSDRFSAERTGGSVSTLTIQRTQQEDSAVYLCASSLGTADTQYFGPGTRLTVL.

This clonotype was counted between two and nine times. In DNA form, the CDR3 reads TGTGCCAGCAGCTTAGACGGACAGGGAGACCAGCCCCAGCATTTT. Protein product: CASSLDGQGDQPQHF. J is TRBJ1-5 and V is TRBV11-2, with 8 bases fitting TRBD1. V shed 0 bases and J 7 bases; nucleotides not matched to a gene: 5. Germline values: CDR1 SGHAT, CDR2 FQNNGV. CDR3 length: 15 amino acids. Full variable domain (remainder filled in from reference TRBV11-2 and TRBJ1-5): EAGVAQSPRYKIIEKRQSVAFWCNPISGHATLYWYQQILGQGPKLLIQFQNNGVVDDSQLPKDRFSAERLKGVDSTLKIQPAKLEDSAVYLCASSLDGQGDQPQHFGDGTRLSIL.

This sequence joins TRBV10-3 and TRBJ2-4; D uncertain. This CDR3 has 14 residues. Trimming removed 3 bases at V and 7 bases at J, with 13 bases between. From germline, CDR1 is ENHRY and CDR2 SYGVKD. CDR3 loop: CAISDQTAGNIQYF. The CDR3 DNA sequence: TGTGCCATCAGTGACCAGACTGCCGGGAACATTCAGTACTTC.

The chain recombines TRBV29-1 with TRBJ2-2; 7 bases agree with TRBD2. Losses at the gene ends were 1 base for V and 2 bases for J; bases not matched to a gene: 7. The CDR3 has 16 residues. The V gene's germline CDR1 is SQVTM and CDR2 ANQGSEA. CDR3 coding DNA: TGCAGCGTTGAAGTTTCTGGGAGGGGTAACACCGGGGAGCTGTTTTTT. The encoded protein is CSVEVSGRGNTGELFF.

The chain links TRBV3-1 to TRBJ2-1; no clear D. V shed 5 bases and J shed 5 bases, with 16 bases lying between them. Looked up from germline, CDR1 is LGHDT and CDR2 is YNNKEL (reference sequence). The length of the CDR3 is 15 residues. The DNA of the CDR3 is TGTGCCAGCAGCTACCGCTCCGGAAATGACAATGAGCAGTTCTTC. This codes for CASSYRSGNDNEQFF.

This clonotype was counted a few times. The chain uses TRBV12-3 or TRBV12-4 and TRBJ1-1; TRBD1 matches at 9 bases. The CDR3 totals 15 residues. After removal of 5 bases from V and 1 base from J, the junction contained 5 bases not matched to a gene. DNA of the CDR3: TGTGCCAGCAGTAAGGGACAGGGAGAGAACACTGAAGCTTTCTTT. Residues: CASSKGQGENTEAFF.

V is TRBV6-5 and J is TRBJ2-1; TRBD2 matches 8 bases. The CDR3 is made up of 15 amino acids. The germline gives CDR1 MNHEY, CDR2 SVGAGI. After removal of 1 base from V and 8 bases from J, the junction contained 7 bases not matched to a gene. The CDR3 is CASSYLAGGTDEQFF. The CDR3 nucleotides read TGTGCCAGCAGTTACTTGGCGGGGGGCACCGATGAGCAGTTCTTC.

This clonotype was counted a few times. Because the CDR3's place on the DNA is in doubt, the DNA is left out and the CDR3 is given as listed by TCRdb. V and J are TRBV7-9 and TRBJ2-1. Germline V CDR1 and CDR2: SEHNR, FQNEAQ (reference sequence). The CDR3 is 13 residues long, ends included. This CDR3 reads CASSFGVGTSPFF.

The chain uses TRBV7-8 and TRBJ2-1; perhaps TRBD2 as D (6 bases). Per germline, CDR1 SGHVS and CDR2 FQNEAQ. Trimming stripped 2 bases from V and 0 bases from J, with 17 bases between. CDR3 size: 18 residues. CDR3 nucleotides: TGTGCCAGCAGCTTAAGGTCGGGGGTAAGGTACTCCTACAATGAGCAGTTCTTC. Protein sequence: CASSLRSGVRYSYNEQFF. The complete variable domain, with remaining parts taken from reference TRBV7-8 and TRBJ2-1, reads GAGVSQSPRYKVAKRGQDVALRCDPISGHVSLFWYQQALGQGPEFLTYFQNEAQLDKSGLPSDRFFAERPEGSVSTLKIQRTQQEDSAVYLCASSLRSGVRYSYNEQFFGPGTRLTVL.

This clonotype was recorded once. The V gene is TRBV29-1, the J gene TRBJ1-4; TRBD1 matches 8 bases. The CDR3 contains 15 residues. The trim removed 5 bases at V and 8 bases at J, leaving 13 bases unmatched. Germline loops: CDR1 SQVTM, CDR2 ANQGSEA. The DNA of the CDR3 is TGCAGCGTTCTCGGACAGGGAAGAGGAGAAGAAAAACTGTTTTTT. Its protein is CSVLGQGRGEEKLFF. Variable domain in full (rest from reference TRBV29-1 and TRBJ1-4): SAVISQKPSRDICQRGTSLTIQCQVDSQVTMMFWYRQQPGQSLTLIATANQGSEATYESGFVIDKFPISRPNLTFSTLTVSNMSPEDSSIYLCSVLGQGRGEEKLFFGSGTQLSVL.

J is TRBJ2-5 and V is TRBV5-1, with 10 bases lining up with TRBD1. The germline V gene encodes CDR1 SGHRS and CDR2 YFSETQ. This CDR3 has 15 amino acids. Losses at the gene ends were 1 base for V and 3 bases for J; bases not matched to a gene: 3. DNA of the CDR3: TGCGCCAGCAGCTTGTACGGGACAGGGGAAGAGACCCAGTACTTC. Translated: CASSLYGTGEETQYF.

This clonotype has more than one count but fewer than ten. The gene calls are TRBV20-1 and TRBJ1-1; a weak D match, TRBD1 (5 bases). Germline V gene sequence: CDR1 DFQATT, CDR2 SNEGSKA (reference sequence). Trimming stripped 3 bases from V and 1 base from J, with 12 bases between. The CDR3 consists of 14 residues. The CDR3 DNA reads as TGCAGTGCTAGGGACCTTACAGGGAACACTGAAGCTTTCTTT. Its translation: CSARDLTGNTEAFF.